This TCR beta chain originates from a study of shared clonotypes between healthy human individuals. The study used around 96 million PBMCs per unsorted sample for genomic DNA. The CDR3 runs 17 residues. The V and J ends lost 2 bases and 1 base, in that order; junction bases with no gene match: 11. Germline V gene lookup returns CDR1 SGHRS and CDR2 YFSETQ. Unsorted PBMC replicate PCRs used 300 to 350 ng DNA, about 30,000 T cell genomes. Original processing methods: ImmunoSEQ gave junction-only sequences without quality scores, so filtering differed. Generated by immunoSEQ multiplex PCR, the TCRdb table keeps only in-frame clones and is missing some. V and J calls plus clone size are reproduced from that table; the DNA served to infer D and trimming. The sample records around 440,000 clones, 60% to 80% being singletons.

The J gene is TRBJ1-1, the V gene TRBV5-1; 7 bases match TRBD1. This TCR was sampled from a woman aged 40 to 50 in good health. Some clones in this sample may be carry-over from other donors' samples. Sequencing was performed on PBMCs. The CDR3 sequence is CASSLYSGTAQNTEAFF. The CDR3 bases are TGCGCCAGCAGCTTATATTCCGGGACAGCGCAGAACACTGAAGCTTTCTTT. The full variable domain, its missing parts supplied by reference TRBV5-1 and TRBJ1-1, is KAGVTQTPRYLIKTRGQQVTLSCSPISGHRSVSWYQQTPGQGLQFLFEYFSETQRNKGNFPGRFSGRQFSNSRSEMNVSTLELGDSALYLCASSLYSGTAQNTEAFFGQGTRLTVV.